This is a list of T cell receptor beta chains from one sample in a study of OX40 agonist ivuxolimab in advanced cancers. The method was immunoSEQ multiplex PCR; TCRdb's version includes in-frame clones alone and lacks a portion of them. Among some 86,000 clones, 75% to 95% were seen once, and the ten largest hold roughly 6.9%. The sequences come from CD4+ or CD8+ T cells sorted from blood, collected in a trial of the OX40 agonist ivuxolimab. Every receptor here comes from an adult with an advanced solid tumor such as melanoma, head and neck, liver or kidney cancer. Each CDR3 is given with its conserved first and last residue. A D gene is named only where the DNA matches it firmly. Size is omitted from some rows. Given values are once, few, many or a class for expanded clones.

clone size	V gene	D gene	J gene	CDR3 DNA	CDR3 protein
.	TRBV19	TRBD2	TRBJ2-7	TGTGCCAGTAGTAGGACTAGCGGGACCGAGCAGTACTTC	CASSRTSGTEQYF
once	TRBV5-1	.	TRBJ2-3	TGCGCCAGCAGCTTGGGCCACGGCACAGATACGCAGTATTTT	CASSLGHGTDTQYF
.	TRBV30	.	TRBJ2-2	TGTGCCTGGAGTTCCACCTTGGGTACCGGGGAGCTGTTTTTT	CAWSSTLGTGELFF
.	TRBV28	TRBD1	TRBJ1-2	TGTGCCAGCGGCCGGGGACAGGGGGCGCCGGAGTATGGCTACACCTTC	CASGRGQGAPEYGYTF
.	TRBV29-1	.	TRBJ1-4	TGCAGCGTGGCTAGGGGGGGAAGTTATGAAAAACTGTTTTTT	CSVARGGSYEKLFF
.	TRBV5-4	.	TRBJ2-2	TGTGCCAGCCATTCCGGCGGCCTTAACACCGGGGAGCTGTTTTTT	CASHSGGLNTGELFF
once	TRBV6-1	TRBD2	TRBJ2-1	TGTGCCAGCACCCCGGGACTAGCGGGAGTCAATGAGCAGTTCTTC	CASTPGLAGVNEQFF
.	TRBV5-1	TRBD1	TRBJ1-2	TGCGCCAGCAGCTTGGTTGGGACAGGGGGCGGACGAGACTATGGCTACACCTTC	CASSLVGTGGGRDYGYTF
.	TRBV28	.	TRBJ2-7	TGTGCCAGCACTACGAAATTCGAGCAGTACTTC	CASTTKFEQYF
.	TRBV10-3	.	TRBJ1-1	TGTGCCATCTCTGGACAGCGAGGGGTCACGAACACTGAAGCTTTCTTT	CAISGQRGVTNTEAFF
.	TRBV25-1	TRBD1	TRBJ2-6	TGTGCCAGCAGTGAAGACAGGGGTTATGGGGCCAACGTCCTGACTTTC	CASSEDRGYGANVLTF
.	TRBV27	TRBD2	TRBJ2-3	TGTGCCAGCAGTTATAAACTAGCGGGAGGGTTGACAGATACGCAGTATTTT	CASSYKLAGGLTDTQYF
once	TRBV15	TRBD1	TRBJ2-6	TGTGCCACCAGCAGAGAAGGACATACCGGGACAGGCAACGTCCTGACTTTC	CATSREGHTGTGNVLTF
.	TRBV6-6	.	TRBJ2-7	TGTGCCAGCAGAACCGGGACGGGCACGTACGAGCAGTACTTC	CASRTGTGTYEQYF
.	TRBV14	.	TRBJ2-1	TGTGCCAGCAGCCAAGGTACGGCGAGACACAATGAGCAGTTCTTC	CASSQGTARHNEQFF
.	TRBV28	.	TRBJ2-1	TGTGCCAGCAGCCCATCCGGGGTTCCCTACAATGAGCAGTTCTTC	CASSPSGVPYNEQFF
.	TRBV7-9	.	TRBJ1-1	TGTGCCAGCAGCTTAGGAGTGGCGAAGGTGAACACTGAAGCTTTCTTT	CASSLGVAKVNTEAFF
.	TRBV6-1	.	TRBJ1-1	TGTGCCAGCAGTGAACGCAGGGTGGCTTTCTTT	CASSERRVAFF
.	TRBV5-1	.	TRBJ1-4	TGCGCCAGCAGGTCAGCTGCAACTAATGAAAAACTGTTTTTT	CASRSAATNEKLFF
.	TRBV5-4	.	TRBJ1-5	TGTGCCAGCAGCTTGGGAGGAGGGGCGAGCAATCAGCCCCAGCATTTT	CASSLGGGASNQPQHF
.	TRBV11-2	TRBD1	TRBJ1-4	TGTGCCAGCAGCTCCCAGGGGGCTCGGGGTGAAAAACTGTTTTTT	CASSSQGARGEKLFF
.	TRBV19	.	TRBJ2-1	TGTGCCAGTAGTTCCGGGGTAGCCCGCGATGAGCAGTTCTTC	CASSSGVARDEQFF
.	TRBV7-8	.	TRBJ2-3	TGTGCCAGCAGCTTGCAGAGGGGTAATACGCAGTATTTT	CASSLQRGNTQYF
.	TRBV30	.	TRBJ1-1	TGTGCCTGGAGTGTATCCCAGAACACTGAAGCTTTCTTT	CAWSVSQNTEAFF
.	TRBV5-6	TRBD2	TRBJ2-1	TGTGCCAGCAGCTCTCTAGCGGGTAAGGGAGTGTGGGATGAGCAGTTCTTC	CASSSLAGKGVWDEQFF
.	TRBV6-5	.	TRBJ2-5	TGTGCCAGCAGTTACTTTGAGACCCAGTACTTC	CASSYFETQYF
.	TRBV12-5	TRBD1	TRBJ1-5	TGTGCTAGTGGTTTGGGTAGGATGGGCCAGGGGGTTCAGCCCCAGCATTTT	CASGLGRMGQGVQPQHF
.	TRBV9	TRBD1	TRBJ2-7	TGTGCCAGCAGCACAGGACAGGGCAACTCCTACGAGCAGTACTTC	CASSTGQGNSYEQYF
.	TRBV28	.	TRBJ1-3	TGTGCCAGCAGTCAGGGGAGAAACACCATATATTTT	CASSQGRNTIYF
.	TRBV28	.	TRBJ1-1	TGTGCCAGCAGACGACAGGCAGAGGGTGAAGCTTTCTTT	CASRRQAEGEAFF
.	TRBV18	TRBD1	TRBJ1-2	TGTGCCAGCTCACCACGGACAGGGGCCGACTATGGCTACACCTTC	CASSPRTGADYGYTF
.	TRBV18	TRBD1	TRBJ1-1	TGTGCCAGCTCACCTTCTACGACAGGGCGAAACACTGAAGCTTTCTTT	CASSPSTTGRNTEAFF
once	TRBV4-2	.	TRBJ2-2	TGTGCCAGCAGCCAAGAAATGGTCACCGGGGAGCTGTTTTTT	CASSQEMVTGELFF
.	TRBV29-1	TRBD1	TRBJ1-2	TGCAGCGCCATGGACAGGGAATATGGCTACACCTTC	CSAMDREYGYTF
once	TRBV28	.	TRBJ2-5	TGTGCCAGTAATCGGGGGGAGACCCAGTACTTC	CASNRGETQYF
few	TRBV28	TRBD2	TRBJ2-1	TGTGCCAGCAGAGAAACCGGGACTAGCGAGAGTCGCTCCTACAATGAGCAGTTCTTC	CASRETGTSESRSYNEQFF
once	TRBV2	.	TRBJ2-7	TGTGCCAGCACTGCAGCCTACGAGCAGTACTTC	CASTAAYEQYF
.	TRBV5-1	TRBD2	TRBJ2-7	TGCGCCAGCAGCCTCGGACTAGCGGGAGATAAGCAGTACTTC	CASSLGLAGDKQYF
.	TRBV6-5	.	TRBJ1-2	TGTGCCAGCACCACCGGGCCTAACTATGGCTACACCTTC	CASTTGPNYGYTF
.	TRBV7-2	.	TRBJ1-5	TGTGCCAGCAGCTTAGAAGACAGTAAGAGTGTGCCCCAGCATTTT	CASSLEDSKSVPQHF
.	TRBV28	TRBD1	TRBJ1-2	TGTGCCAGCAGACAGGGACAGGGTTATGGCTACACCTTC	CASRQGQGYGYTF
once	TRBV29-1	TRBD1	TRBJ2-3	TGCAGCGTCCTCCTGACAGGGAAGACAGATACGCAGTATTTT	CSVLLTGKTDTQYF
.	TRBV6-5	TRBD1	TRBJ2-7	TGTGCCAGCAGTAACCCGGGACAGGGGCCCTACGAGCAGTACTTC	CASSNPGQGPYEQYF
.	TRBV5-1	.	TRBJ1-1	TGCGCCAGCAGCCTTGGGACGGGAATGAACACTGAAGCTTTCTTT	CASSLGTGMNTEAFF
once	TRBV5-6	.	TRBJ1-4	TGTGCCAGCAGCTCGGGCGGTAGTGAAAAACTGTTTTTT	CASSSGGSEKLFF
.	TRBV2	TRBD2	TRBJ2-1	TGTGCCAGCAGTGAAAGCGGGAGGGGCTACGGTGAGCAGTTCTTC	CASSESGRGYGEQFF
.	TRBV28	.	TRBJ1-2	TGTGCCAGCACCTTTACGGGGACGGTCTATGGCTACACCTTC	CASTFTGTVYGYTF
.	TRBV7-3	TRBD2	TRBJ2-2	TGTGCCAGCAGCTTAACCGGGAGGGGCGGGGAGCTGTTTTTT	CASSLTGRGGELFF
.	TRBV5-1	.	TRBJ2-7	TGCGCCAGCAGCTTGGTCCAGAACTACGAGCAGTACTTC	CASSLVQNYEQYF
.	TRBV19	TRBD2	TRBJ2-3	TGTGCCAGTAGTATCCACAGCGGGAGCTCAGATACGCAGTATTTT	CASSIHSGSSDTQYF